This T cell receptor (beta chain) was sequenced during a study of cytomegalovirus exposure and HLA in healthy donors. Study details: Across some 400 genotyped donors, about 80% landed in the Caucasian-associated ancestry cluster. Whole-study findings and limits: It was likely that a cluster of highly shared sequence variants was a sequencing artifact.

J lost 3 bases, V lost 5 bases, and 6 bases had no gene match. The germline V gene has CDR1 SGHTA and CDR2 FQGNSA. The CDR3 covers 14 residues. In the PCR, 60 Vbeta and 13 Jbeta primers were used. Here immunoSEQ multiplex PCR was the method, and the copy in TCRdb shows in-frame clones only, minus some. Altogether roughly 130,000 clones are present, around 84% being singletons, with the ten largest covering approximately 3%. Comment on this clone: The target antigen is unknown.

The sample consisted of PBMCs. The chain is built from TRBV7-2 and TRBJ2-7, with 8 bases lining up with TRBD1. This TCR was sampled from a young woman in good health and CMV-seropositive. The CDR3 here is CASSPGGAIYEQYF. CDR3 bases: TGTGCCAGCAGCCCAGGGGGCGCTATCTACGAGCAGTACTTC.